This T cell receptor beta chain stems from a study of CD8+CD57+ T cells in acquired aplastic anemia. In the case of this clonotype: What it recognizes is unknown.

Researchers used genomic DNA as the template to profile TCR beta VDJ and CDR3. TCRdb called the reads again in MiXCR, with one record for every CDR3 protein. The table has about 270,000 distinct CDR3 sequences, approximately 55% seen once; the top ten hold approximately 8.2%. General study findings and limits: Patients were compared with controls for CD8+ Simpson's diversity, and no significant difference emerged.

CDR1 is SEHNR, CDR2 FQNEAQ, per germline (reference sequence). Trimming cost V 1 base and J 4 bases, with 10 bases left between them. CDR3 length: 14 residues. The sample consisted of sorted CD4+, CD8+, or CD8+CD57+ T cells (not recorded which) from PBMCs. The chain employs TRBV7-9 and TRBJ1-2; weak D call: TRBD1 (6 bases). The sequence came from a human donor with severe aplastic anemia or a healthy control (not recorded which). The CDR3: CASSLGQASYGYTF. As DNA, the CDR3 is TGTGCCAGCAGCTTAGGACAGGCCTCCTATGGCTACACCTTC.